This entry lists 29 T cell receptor beta chains sequenced from one sample in a study of shared clonotypes between healthy human individuals. The assay was immunoSEQ multiplex PCR, and TCRdb's table has in-frame clones only and misses some. The table includes approximately 2,200,000 clones, about 93% detected once. Naive CD8 isolation took CD45RO-negative cells positively selected for CCR7 and excluded terminally differentiated effector memory CD45RA+ cells. The sample comprised naive CD8+ T cells from PBMCs. All receptors come from a man aged 18 to 29 in good health. Some clones in this sample may be carry-over from other donors' samples.

The chain is built from TRBV27 and TRBJ2-7, with 9 bases fitting TRBD1. The CDR3 has 15 amino acids. Trimming removed 5 bases from V and 4 bases from J; junction bases left unmatched: 9. Germline CDR1 reads MNHEY; CDR2 reads SMNVEV (reference sequence). The CDR3 DNA reads TGTGCCAGCAGTACGACAGGGGGGTTAGGGTACGAGCAGTACTTC. It yields the protein CASSTTGGLGYEQYF.

CDR3 loop: CASHDGLAGTNEQFF. DNA for the CDR3: TGTGCCAGCCATGATGGGCTAGCGGGGACAAATGAGCAGTTCTTC. The rearrangement links TRBV27 to TRBJ2-1, with 9 bases lining up with TRBD2. Germline trimming cut 8 bases from V and 7 bases from J; bases unmatched to any gene: 12. Germline-derived CDR1 and CDR2 are MNHEY and SMNVEV (reference sequence). The CDR3 covers 15 residues.

J is TRBJ1-4 and V is TRBV7-9; no reliable D call. The CDR3 spans 13 residues. The germline gives CDR1 SEHNR, CDR2 FQNEAQ (reference sequence). The V end was cut by 6 bases, the J end by 5 bases, with 10 bases between. The CDR3 sequence is CASRPPTNEKLFF. CDR3 in DNA: TGTGCCAGCAGACCCCCGACAAATGAAAAACTGTTTTTT.

The V call is TRBV5-6, the J call TRBJ2-7; possible D gene TRBD1, 6 bases. This CDR3 is 14 amino acids long. The germline gives CDR1 SGHDT, CDR2 YYEEEE. Trimming left V 4 bases short and J 2 bases short, with 13 bases between. CDR3 bases: TGTGCCAGCAGCACCGGGAACAGGGCCTACGAGCAGTACTTC. Residues: CASSTGNRAYEQYF. Drawing the rest from reference TRBV5-6 and TRBJ2-7, the complete variable domain is DAGVTQSPTHLIKTRGQQVTLRCSPKSGHDTVSWYQQALGQGPQFIFQYYEEEERQRGNFPDRFSGHQFPNYSSELNVNALLLGDSALYLCASSTGNRAYEQYFGPGTRLTVT.

The chain is built from TRBV7-6 and TRBJ2-3, with TRBD1 matching over 7 bases. The V segment lost 4 bases and the J segment 2 bases; nucleotides outside the gene matches: 12. Germline lookup yields CDR1 SGHVS and CDR2 FNYEAQ. The CDR3 consists of 17 residues. CDR3 nucleotides: TGTGCCAGCAGCTCCCTCGCCCGGGACAGACACACAGATACGCAGTATTTT. As protein: CASSSLARDRHTDTQYF.

The chain joins TRBV6-6 to TRBJ2-1; the match to TRBD2 covers 9 bases. Germline CDR1 MNHNY, CDR2 SVGAGI (reference sequence). The CDR3 has 16 amino acids. The J segment lost 0 bases and the V segment lost 7 bases, leaving 7 bases of the junction unmatched. The CDR3 sequence is CASISNSGSSYNEQFF. CDR3 DNA sequence: TGTGCCAGCATATCCAATAGCGGGAGCTCCTACAATGAGCAGTTCTTC.

The chain combines TRBV10-3 with TRBJ2-2; D not certain. The germline gives CDR1 ENHRY, CDR2 SYGVKD. The CDR3 loop spans 14 amino acids. The ends were cut back, 2 bases at V and 5 bases at J, with 9 bases in the middle. The CDR3 protein is CAISEGRFTGELFF. In DNA, the CDR3 is TGTGCCATCAGTGAGGGCAGGTTTACCGGGGAGCTGTTTTTT.

This chain links TRBV6-6 with TRBJ2-7; the match to TRBD1 covers 9 bases. The V and J ends lost 7 bases and 1 base, in that order; junction bases with no gene match: 5. Germline V gene data show CDR1 as MNHNY and CDR2 as SVGAGI (reference sequence). The CDR3 consists of 14 residues. CDR3 loop: CASIKDRGSYEQYF. The CDR3 DNA follows: TGTGCCAGCATCAAGGACAGGGGTTCCTACGAGCAGTACTTC.

The genes are TRBV29-1 and TRBJ2-1, with D possibly matching TRBD2 (5 bases). The CDR3 is 15 residues long. V gave up 1 base and J gave up 3 bases, with 13 bases separating them. CDR1 and CDR2 from the germline V gene are SQVTM and ANQGSEA. The CDR3 region has the DNA TGCAGCGTTGAAGGGCCTAGCCGATACTACAATGAGCAGTTCTTC. It encodes CSVEGPSRYYNEQFF.

This chain links TRBV28 with TRBJ1-3, with D hard to call. Trimming stripped 3 bases from V and 0 bases from J, with 9 bases between. Germline CDR1 reads MDHEN; CDR2 reads SYDVKM. The CDR3 consists of 15 residues. The CDR3 reads CASSFISYSGNTIYF. The CDR3 DNA reads as TGTGCCAGCAGTTTTATCTCCTACTCTGGAAACACCATATATTTT.

The rearrangement links TRBV9 to TRBJ1-2, with D tentatively TRBD1 (6 bases). The germline V and J ends were trimmed by 0 bases and 4 bases, with 10 bases remaining between them. This CDR3 has 14 residues. Per germline, CDR1 SGDLS and CDR2 YYNGEE. This CDR3 reads CASSVGRGGYGYTF. The CDR3 nucleotides read TGTGCCAGCAGCGTAGGACGAGGGGGCTATGGCTACACCTTC.

This chain connects TRBV19 to TRBJ1-2; 7 bases align to TRBD1. In germline, CDR1 is LNHDA, CDR2 SQIVND (reference sequence). The CDR3 extends over 13 amino acids. Unmatched junction bases numbered 3, after V lost 1 base and J lost 7 bases. Here the CDR3 DNA reads TGTGCCAGTAGTATAGGGACAGGCCTTGGCTACACCTTC. It encodes CASSIGTGLGYTF.

Turning to this clone: Other DNA sequences of this sample code for an identical CDR3. This chain connects TRBV27 to TRBJ2-2, with 8 bases identical to TRBD1. Germline V gene lookup returns CDR1 MNHEY and CDR2 SMNVEV (reference sequence). This CDR3 region has 15 residues. V shed 6 bases, J shed 4 bases, and the junction held 7 bases outside the gene matches. The CDR3 loop is CASSPPTGGTGELFF. In DNA, the CDR3 is TGTGCCAGCAGCCCCCCCACAGGGGGCACCGGGGAGCTGTTTTTT.

The chain combines TRBV27 with TRBJ1-2; D not resolved. Germline-derived CDR1 and CDR2 are MNHEY and SMNVEV (reference sequence). This CDR3 has 13 amino acids. V dropped 1 base and J dropped 4 bases, with 7 bases sitting between them. The chain's CDR3 is CASSLLGTYGYTF. The CDR3 coding sequence is TGTGCCAGCAGTTTATTGGGAACCTATGGCTACACCTTC.

The chain links TRBV25-1 to TRBJ2-1, with 13 bases identical to TRBD2. CDR3 length: 15 amino acids. V gave up 3 bases and J gave up 7 bases; unmatched junction bases: 3. Germline CDR1 reads MGHDK; CDR2 reads SYGVNS. The CDR3 region is CASSEKTSGRNEQFF. In nucleotides, the CDR3 is TGTGCCAGCAGTGAGAAGACTAGCGGGAGGAATGAGCAGTTCTTC.

The V gene is TRBV11-2, the J gene TRBJ2-7, with a possible D match to TRBD1 (6 bases). The CDR3 totals 15 residues. With 5 bases removed from V and 6 bases from J, the gap between germline ends came to 20 bases. Per the germline V gene, CDR1 is SGHAT and CDR2 is FQNNGV. The CDR3 here is CASSLGQFGFFEQYF. The CDR3 bases are TGTGCCAGCAGCCTCGGACAGTTCGGTTTCTTCGAGCAGTACTTC.

The rearrangement joins TRBV7-9 to TRBJ2-7; 11 bases agree with TRBD2. Germline CDR1 reads SEHNR; CDR2 reads FQNEAQ (reference sequence). This CDR3 is built from 19 residues. V lost 4 bases and J lost 3; bases outside the gene matches: 17. The CDR3 protein is CASSSTAIEGTSGIYEQYF. The DNA for the CDR3 is TGTGCCAGCAGCTCCACAGCCATTGAAGGGACTAGCGGAATCTACGAGCAGTACTTC. Drawing the rest from reference TRBV7-9 and TRBJ2-7, the complete variable domain is DTGVSQNPRHKITKRGQNVTFRCDPISEHNRLYWYRQTLGQGPEFLTYFQNEAQLEKSRLLSDRFSAERPKGSFSTLEIQRTEQGDSAMYLCASSSTAIEGTSGIYEQYFGPGTRLTVT.

The chain employs TRBV27 and TRBJ2-2; 11 bases line up with TRBD2. The CDR3 is made up of 17 amino acids. J was trimmed by 2 bases and V by 8 bases; bases with no gene match: 10. From germline, CDR1 is MNHEY and CDR2 SMNVEV (reference sequence). The CDR3 loop reads CASCRGTSGVNTGELFF. The CDR3 nucleotides are TGTGCCAGCTGTAGGGGGACTAGCGGAGTAAACACCGGGGAGCTGTTTTTT.

V is TRBV4-1 and J is TRBJ2-5, with D hard to call. Trimming cost V 0 bases and J 9 bases, with 14 bases left between them. CDR3 length equals 14 residues. Germline V lookup: CDR1 MGHRA, CDR2 YSYEKL. The CDR3 coding sequence is TGCGCCAGCAGCCAAGAACGGACGGCGTCTGCCCAGTACTTC. The encoded protein is CASSQERTASAQYF.

V and J are TRBV11-2 and TRBJ2-1, with 9 bases aligning to TRBD2. Germline V CDR1 and CDR2: SGHAT, FQNNGV. There are 15 residues in the CDR3. V was clipped by 1 base and J by 8 bases; unmatched bases: 6. The CDR3 DNA sequence: TGTGCCAGCAGCTTAGCGCGGGGGGGGGCCCATGAGCAGTTCTTC. Translated, it gives CASSLARGGAHEQFF.

The chain employs TRBV7-2 and TRBJ2-7; 13 nucleotides agree with TRBD2. V shed 5 bases, J shed 7 bases, and the junction held 5 bases outside the gene matches. From germline, CDR1 is SGHTA and CDR2 FQGNSA. CDR3 size: 14 residues. CDR3 loop: CASSKGLAGSEQYF. The CDR3 bases are TGTGCCAGCAGCAAGGGACTAGCGGGAAGTGAGCAGTACTTC.

This clone was picked up one time. The gene calls are TRBV29-1 and TRBJ2-7; 8 nucleotides match TRBD1. The V segment lost 5 bases and the J segment 2 bases; nucleotides outside the gene matches: 5. The CDR3 has 13 amino acids. The germline V gene encodes CDR1 SQVTM and CDR2 ANQGSEA. The CDR3 region has the DNA TGCAGCGTTCAAGGACAGGGCCCCTACGAGCAGTACTTC. It codes for CSVQGQGPYEQYF.

V is TRBV7-2 and J is TRBJ2-3; possible D gene TRBD2, 6 bases. From germline, CDR1 is SGHTA and CDR2 FQGNSA. The CDR3 consists of 17 residues. The V end was cut by 1 base, the J end by 3 bases, with 17 bases between. DNA for the CDR3: TGTGCCAGCAGCTTAGTGTTGGCGGGATGGGGAACAGATACGCAGTATTTT. Translating gives CASSLVLAGWGTDTQYF.

CDR3 in amino acids: CASSSIYGRGNEQYF. CDR3 bases: TGTGCCAGCAGCTCAATCTACGGGAGGGGGAACGAGCAGTACTTC. The chain carries TRBV5-4 and TRBJ2-7; 8 positions match TRBD2. The CDR3 covers 15 residues. The trim removed 3 bases at V and 5 bases at J, leaving 10 bases unmatched. Germline CDR1 is SGHNT and CDR2 is YYREEE (reference sequence).

The J gene is TRBJ2-3, the V gene TRBV7-9; unclear D gene. CDR1 and CDR2 from the germline V gene are SEHNR and FQNEAQ (reference sequence). The CDR3 extends over 15 amino acids. The V end was cut by 2 bases, the J end by 5 bases, with 14 bases between. CDR3 coding DNA: TGTGCCAGCAGCTTATTCCCCCTGATAGTAGATACGCAGTATTTT. This encodes CASSLFPLIVDTQYF. Variable domain in full (rest from reference TRBV7-9 and TRBJ2-3): DTGVSQNPRHKITKRGQNVTFRCDPISEHNRLYWYRQTLGQGPEFLTYFQNEAQLEKSRLLSDRFSAERPKGSFSTLEIQRTEQGDSAMYLCASSLFPLIVDTQYFGPGTRLTVL.

The rearrangement joins TRBV5-1 to TRBJ2-2; D is possibly TRBD1 (7 bases). Trimming shortened V by 6 bases and J by 8 bases, and 20 bases separated the two germline ends. CDR3 size: 15 residues. CDR1 is SGHRS, CDR2 YFSETQ, per germline. The CDR3 DNA is TGCGCCAGCACAGGGGGGTTTTCGGCGGAAGGGGAGCTGTTTTTT. Protein sequence: CASTGGFSAEGELFF.

The CDR3 DNA is TGTGCCAGCAGTCCCCTAACGGACAGCGGACTTTACAATGAGCAGTTCTTC. Translation gives CASSPLTDSGLYNEQFF. The chain joins TRBV27 to TRBJ2-1; D perhaps matches TRBD1 (6 bases). V lost 5 bases, J lost 4 bases, and 21 bases lay in between. This CDR3 has 17 residues. Germline CDR1 is MNHEY and CDR2 is SMNVEV (reference sequence).

This chain links TRBV6-1 with TRBJ2-1, with D tentatively TRBD2 (6 bases). This CDR3 region has 16 residues. The V end lost 0 bases, the J end lost 0 bases, and 9 bases lay between the germline ends. Germline assignment: CDR1 MNHNS and CDR2 SASEGT. The CDR3 spells CASSEASGVSYNEQFF. DNA of the CDR3: TGTGCCAGCAGTGAAGCCTCGGGAGTCTCCTACAATGAGCAGTTCTTC.

The CDR3 spells CASSLAGTGYEQYF. The CDR3 DNA reads TGTGCCAGCAGCTTGGCCGGAACTGGCTACGAGCAGTACTTC. This chain joins TRBV5-4 and TRBJ2-7; D gene unclear. Germline assignment: CDR1 SGHNT and CDR2 YYREEE (reference sequence). CDR3 size: 14 residues. V gave up 0 bases and J gave up 3 bases, with 10 bases separating them.